Listed here are 30 T cell receptor beta chains from one sample, sequenced in a study of cytomegalovirus exposure and HLA in healthy donors. Vbeta (60) and Jbeta (13) primers were used in the PCR. Profiled with immunoSEQ multiplex PCR; TCRdb holds only in-frame clones, not every one. Of about 120,000 clones listed, 70% to 85% are singletons. Sequences were obtained from PBMCs. The receptors stem from a man aged 18 to 29 in good health and CMV-seropositive.

J is TRBJ2-7 and V is TRBV18, with D possibly being TRBD2 (6 bases). V was clipped by 6 bases and J by 5 bases, with 20 bases between them. Germline-derived CDR1 and CDR2 are KGHSH and LQKENI. The CDR3 extends over 15 amino acids. For the CDR3, the DNA is TGTGCCAGCTCCCCGTCGGACGGCCGGAGGGACGAGCAGTACTTC. As protein: CASSPSDGRRDEQYF.

This clone was counted between two and nine times. The J gene is TRBJ1-2, the V gene TRBV6-1; the D gene is possibly TRBD1 (5 bases). The CDR3 loop spans 15 amino acids. V was cut by 0 bases and J by 6 bases, with 14 bases left in between. Germline V gene lookup returns CDR1 MNHNS and CDR2 SASEGT. The CDR3 DNA follows: TGTGCCAGCAGTGAAGCGGGCCGCAGGGAAGATGGCTACACCTTC. This gives the protein CASSEAGRREDGYTF.

J is TRBJ1-4 and V is TRBV5-1; 8 bases match TRBD1. Trimming cost V 3 bases and J 8 bases; bases outside gene matches: 6. Looked up from germline, CDR1 is SGHRS and CDR2 is YFSETQ. This CDR3 has 14 residues. The CDR3 loop reads CASSSGQGIEKLFF. CDR3 in DNA: TGCGCCAGCAGCTCCGGACAGGGTATAGAAAAACTGTTTTTT.

This clone has only a few counts. The chain has TRBV2 and TRBJ2-3; 7 bases fit TRBD1. The J segment lost 2 bases and the V segment lost 10 bases, leaving 6 bases of the junction unmatched. This CDR3 is built from 13 residues. Germline CDR1 is SNHLY and CDR2 is FYNNEI. The CDR3 here is CATVTGLTDTQYF. The CDR3 bases are TGTGCCACCGTGACAGGGCTCACAGATACGCAGTATTTT. The whole variable domain, filled in from reference TRBV2 and TRBJ2-3, reads EPEVTQTPSHQVTQMGQEVILRCVPISNHLYFYWYRQILGQKVEFLVSFYNNEISEKSEIFDDQFSVERPDGSNFTLKIRSTKLEDSAMYFCATVTGLTDTQYFGPGTRLTVL.

The chain has TRBV6-5 and TRBJ2-1; 8 positions match TRBD1. The V gene's germline CDR1 is MNHEY and CDR2 SVGAGI. J gave up 8 bases and V 7 bases, and 7 bases lay outside the gene matches. The CDR3 consists of 13 residues. The CDR3 is CASTGQGFYEQFF. CDR3 bases: TGTGCCAGCACCGGACAGGGATTCTATGAGCAGTTCTTC.

Regarding this clone: In this CDR3 the conserved last residue, phenylalanine or tryptophan, is missing, so a read error is likely. The gene calls are TRBV29-1 and TRBJ1-2; 7 nucleotides align to TRBD1. Germline values: CDR1 SQVTM, CDR2 ANQGSEA. This CDR3 region has 13 residues. V dropped 3 bases and J dropped 4; count of bases not matched to a gene: 5. The CDR3 sequence: CSVDVRTGYGYTL. The CDR3 DNA sequence: TGCAGCGTTGACGTTCGGACAGGCTATGGCTACACCCTC.

The genes are TRBV5-5 and TRBJ1-1; D unresolved. V lost 4 bases, J lost 4 bases, and 14 bases lay in between. Germline CDR1 SGHKS, CDR2 YYEKEE (reference sequence). This CDR3 region has 14 residues. CDR3 nucleotide sequence: TGTGCCAGCAGCGTGGACGTATCGAGCACTGAAGCTTTCTTT. Translating gives CASSVDVSSTEAFF.

The chain carries TRBV11-2 and TRBJ2-1; 9 nucleotides line up with TRBD1. V gave up 2 bases and J gave up 6 bases; unmatched junction bases: 14. The CDR3 is made up of 18 amino acids. Germline V gene lookup returns CDR1 SGHAT and CDR2 FQNNGV. In DNA form, the CDR3 reads TGTGCCAGCAGCTTAAGGACAGGGGTAGGGGCGCGGGTCAATGAGCAGTTCTTC. Translating gives CASSLRTGVGARVNEQFF.

The table lists this clone with a few counts. The chain recombines TRBV6-6 with TRBJ1-3, with 8 bases lining up with TRBD1. After removal of 6 bases from V and 2 bases from J, the junction contained 3 bases not matched to a gene. The CDR3 is made up of 14 amino acids. CDR1 MNHNY and CDR2 SVGAGI come from the germline V gene (reference sequence). The CDR3 spells CASRDRGTGNTIYF. In DNA form, the CDR3 reads TGTGCCAGCAGAGACAGGGGAACTGGAAACACCATATATTTT.

The V and J genes are TRBV5-1 and TRBJ1-1; 8 positions agree with TRBD1. CDR3 size: 16 residues. Looked up from germline, CDR1 is SGHRS and CDR2 is YFSETQ. Germline trimming cut 0 bases from V and 0 bases from J; bases unmatched to any gene: 4. The CDR3 DNA reads TGCGCCAGCAGCTTGGAGGCAGGGGGCCTGAACACTGAAGCTTTCTTT. Translation gives CASSLEAGGLNTEAFF. The variable domain in full, completed from reference TRBV5-1 and TRBJ1-1, reads KAGVTQTPRYLIKTRGQQVTLSCSPISGHRSVSWYQQTPGQGLQFLFEYFSETQRNKGNFPGRFSGRQFSNSRSEMNVSTLELGDSALYLCASSLEAGGLNTEAFFGQGTRLTVV.

The CDR3 nucleotides read TGTGCCAGCAGCCCTGTTAGTGGTGGCTACACCTTC. Protein product: CASSPVSGGYTF. The chain carries TRBV6-6 and TRBJ1-2; D remains ambiguous. This CDR3 region has 12 residues. Per the germline V gene, CDR1 is MNHNY and CDR2 is SVGAGI (reference sequence). The V end was cut by 6 bases, the J end by 7 bases, with 12 bases between.

This clone appeared once. The chain joins TRBV10-1 to TRBJ2-7; D is perhaps TRBD2 (6 bases). V shed 0 bases and J shed 0 bases, with 6 bases lying between them. The CDR3 spans 14 residues. Per germline, CDR1 WNHNN and CDR2 SYGVQD (reference sequence). CDR3 region: CASSESGGSYEQYF. The CDR3 region has the DNA TGCGCCAGCAGTGAGTCGGGGGGCTCCTACGAGCAGTACTTC.

The chain couples TRBV19 to TRBJ1-1, with no clear D. CDR3 length equals 16 residues. V was pared by 2 bases and J by 0 bases, with 13 bases between. Germline assignment: CDR1 LNHDA and CDR2 SQIVND (reference sequence). The CDR3 DNA is TGTGCCAGTAGTATAAGGTTAGTGGGCGTGAACACTGAAGCTTTCTTT. It specifies CASSIRLVGVNTEAFF.

V gene TRBV6-6 combines with J gene TRBJ1-1, with 7 bases fitting TRBD1. This CDR3 contains 12 residues. The J segment lost 2 bases and the V segment lost 11 bases, leaving 5 bases of the junction unmatched. Germline V gives CDR1 MNHNY, CDR2 SVGAGI (reference sequence). The CDR3: CAFGQANTEAFF. CDR3 nucleotide sequence: TGTGCCTTTGGACAGGCAAACACTGAAGCTTTCTTT.

A single count supports this clone. The chain uses TRBV15 and TRBJ1-1; maybe TRBD1 (6 bases). The CDR3 extends over 15 amino acids. The germline V and J ends were trimmed by 1 base and 0 bases, with 9 bases remaining between them. The V gene's germline CDR1 is LNHNV and CDR2 YYDKDF (reference sequence). The CDR3 bases are TGTGCCACCAGCAGAGGAACAGGGATGAACACTGAAGCTTTCTTT. Translated, it gives CATSRGTGMNTEAFF.

This rearrangement joins TRBV9 to TRBJ2-5; 7 bases are a match to TRBD2. The J call could be wrong; TRBJ2-7 is a better fit for the DNA end. The CDR3 totals 12 residues. Germline V gives CDR1 SGDLS, CDR2 YYNGEE. CDR3: CASSPGGNEQYF. The CDR3 nucleotides are TGTGCCAGCAGCCCGGGGGGAAACGAGCAGTACTTC.

J is TRBJ2-7 and V is TRBV28; the D gene is possibly TRBD2 (5 bases). V shed 4 bases and J shed 3 bases, with 16 bases lying between them. Germline-derived CDR1 and CDR2 are MDHEN and SYDVKM. There are 15 residues in the CDR3. The CDR3 reads CASSSPGGRSYEQYF. For the CDR3, the DNA is TGTGCCAGCAGTTCCCCAGGAGGCAGGAGCTACGAGCAGTACTTC.

The gene calls are TRBV2 and TRBJ2-5; TRBD1 is a possible D gene (6 bases). Looked up from germline, CDR1 is SNHLY and CDR2 is FYNNEI. V was shortened by 4 bases and J by 0 bases, with 12 bases between the two germline ends. CDR3 length: 15 residues. CDR3 in amino acids: CASSVDRRYQETQYF. CDR3 bases: TGTGCCAGCAGTGTGGACAGAAGGTACCAAGAGACCCAGTACTTC. Based on the CDR3 plus reference TRBV2 and TRBJ2-5, the full variable domain is EPEVTQTPSHQVTQMGQEVILRCVPISNHLYFYWYRQILGQKVEFLVSFYNNEISEKSEIFDDQFSVERPDGSNFTLKIRSTKLEDSAMYFCASSVDRRYQETQYFGPGTRLLVL.

This clone occurred a few times. The chain carries TRBV6-5 and TRBJ1-6; a possible D gene is TRBD1 (6 bases). Germline values: CDR1 MNHEY, CDR2 SVGAGI. This CDR3 is built from 14 residues. V lost 6 bases and J lost 7, with 13 bases in between. The chain's CDR3 is CASSRTARNSPLHF. The CDR3 nucleotides read TGTGCCAGCAGCCGGACAGCGCGAAATTCACCCCTCCACTTT.

A single count supports this clone. The chain links TRBV18 to TRBJ1-5; 8 nucleotides align to TRBD1. In germline, CDR1 is KGHSH, CDR2 LQKENI. The CDR3 extends over 14 amino acids. V was pared by 2 bases and J by 7 bases, with 4 bases of the junction left unmatched. As DNA, the CDR3 is TGTGCCAGCTCACCAACGACAGGGGTACAGCCCCAGCATTTT. Translation: CASSPTTGVQPQHF.

The rearrangement links TRBV2 to TRBJ2-3; no reliable D call. The V gene's germline CDR1 is SNHLY and CDR2 FYNNEI. There are 13 residues in the CDR3. V lost 6 bases, J lost 3 bases, and 10 bases lay in between. CDR3 bases: TGTGCCAGCAGCGAGCGAAAGACAGATACGCAGTATTTT. This gives the protein CASSERKTDTQYF.

The chain employs TRBV27 and TRBJ1-5; the D gene is possibly TRBD1 (5 bases). Trimming pared 2 bases from V and 2 bases from J, leaving 13 bases between. The CDR3 covers 16 residues. Germline V lookup: CDR1 MNHEY, CDR2 SMNVEV (reference sequence). The CDR3 spells CASSLAGRAGNQPQHF. In DNA, the CDR3 is TGTGCCAGCAGTTTAGCGGGACGAGCCGGCAATCAGCCCCAGCATTTT.

CDR3 amino acids: CASSLDWEGAFF. DNA for the CDR3: TGTGCCAGCAGCTTAGATTGGGAGGGGGCTTTCTTT. This sequence joins TRBV11-2 and TRBJ1-1; a weak D match, TRBD1 (5 bases). Trimming took 0 bases from V and 11 from J, leaving 10 bases between them. Per germline, CDR1 SGHAT and CDR2 FQNNGV. The CDR3 length is 12 residues.

This rearrangement joins TRBV6-5 to TRBJ1-1; D uncertain. V gave up 6 bases and J gave up 6 bases, with 17 bases separating them. The CDR3 is 14 residues long. Germline CDR1 is MNHEY and CDR2 is SVGAGI. The CDR3 here is CASSPQRDLAEAFF. CDR3 DNA sequence: TGTGCCAGCAGCCCACAGAGGGATCTTGCTGAAGCTTTCTTT.

This clone was observed a single time. This chain connects TRBV28 to TRBJ2-3; 14 nucleotides match TRBD2. CDR1 and CDR2 from the germline V gene are MDHEN and SYDVKM. The CDR3 totals 20 residues. Losses at the gene ends were 8 bases for V and 0 bases for J; bases not matched to a gene: 16. The CDR3 DNA reads as TGTGCCAGCGGACCTATTGGGGGGACTAGCGGGGGCCCTAGCACAGATACGCAGTATTTT. Encoded protein: CASGPIGGTSGGPSTDTQYF.

The sample holds one count of this clone. The chain has TRBV5-1 and TRBJ2-3; TRBD2 matches at 7 bases. Germline CDR1 and CDR2: SGHRS and YFSETQ. The CDR3 spans 15 residues. V lost 4 bases and J lost 0; bases outside the gene matches: 5. DNA for the CDR3: TGCGCCAGCAGCCCATTGACTAGCAGCACAGATACGCAGTATTTT. Protein product: CASSPLTSSTDTQYF. Combining the CDR3 with reference TRBV5-1 and TRBJ2-3 gives the whole variable domain KAGVTQTPRYLIKTRGQQVTLSCSPISGHRSVSWYQQTPGQGLQFLFEYFSETQRNKGNFPGRFSGRQFSNSRSEMNVSTLELGDSALYLCASSPLTSSTDTQYFGPGTRLTVL.

The gene calls are TRBV2 and TRBJ2-2; 10 bases agree with TRBD2. Germline V gives CDR1 SNHLY, CDR2 FYNNEI. V lost 7 bases, J lost 4 bases, and 9 bases stayed unmatched. This CDR3 is built from 16 residues. CDR3: CASTKGLARTTGELFF. The CDR3 nucleotides read TGTGCCAGCACTAAGGGACTAGCGAGAACCACCGGGGAGCTGTTTTTT. Full variable domain (rest looked up from reference TRBV2 and TRBJ2-2): EPEVTQTPSHQVTQMGQEVILRCVPISNHLYFYWYRQILGQKVEFLVSFYNNEISEKSEIFDDQFSVERPDGSNFTLKIRSTKLEDSAMYFCASTKGLARTTGELFFGEGSRLTVL.

The rearrangement uses TRBV19 and TRBJ2-7; 7 nucleotides agree with TRBD2. Germline CDR1 and CDR2: LNHDA and SQIVND (reference sequence). V lost 3 bases, J lost 3 bases, and 2 bases stayed unmatched. This CDR3 has 13 amino acids. The CDR3 nucleotides read TGTGCCAGTAGTATGGGGGGGAACTACGAGCAGTACTTC. It encodes CASSMGGNYEQYF.

The chain carries TRBV5-1 and TRBJ1-1; 7 nucleotides align to TRBD1. CDR3 length equals 15 residues. The V and J ends lost 3 bases and 3 bases, in that order; junction bases with no gene match: 8. Germline values: CDR1 SGHRS, CDR2 YFSETQ. CDR3 in DNA: TGCGCCAGCAGCTCCCTAGACAGGGTCGACACTGAAGCTTTCTTT. It encodes CASSSLDRVDTEAFF.

This chain joins TRBV9 and TRBJ1-2, with 11 bases lining up with TRBD1. This CDR3 has 18 residues. Germline CDR1 is SGDLS and CDR2 is YYNGEE. J gave up 2 bases and V 4 bases, and 13 bases lay outside the gene matches. CDR3: CASSLNRGQGAENYGYTF. CDR3 nucleotide sequence: TGTGCCAGCAGCCTGAACCGCGGACAGGGGGCCGAGAACTATGGCTACACCTTC.